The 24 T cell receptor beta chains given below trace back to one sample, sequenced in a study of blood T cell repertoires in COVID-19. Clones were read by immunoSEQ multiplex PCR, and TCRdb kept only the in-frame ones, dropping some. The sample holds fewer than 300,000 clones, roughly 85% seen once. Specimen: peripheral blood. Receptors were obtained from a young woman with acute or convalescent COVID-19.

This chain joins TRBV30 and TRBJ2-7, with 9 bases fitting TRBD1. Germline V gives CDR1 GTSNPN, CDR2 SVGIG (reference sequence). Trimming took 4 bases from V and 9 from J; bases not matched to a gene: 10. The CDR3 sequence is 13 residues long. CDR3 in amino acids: CAWNRGTGQRQYF. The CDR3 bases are TGTGCCTGGAATCGCGGGACAGGGCAAAGGCAGTACTTC.

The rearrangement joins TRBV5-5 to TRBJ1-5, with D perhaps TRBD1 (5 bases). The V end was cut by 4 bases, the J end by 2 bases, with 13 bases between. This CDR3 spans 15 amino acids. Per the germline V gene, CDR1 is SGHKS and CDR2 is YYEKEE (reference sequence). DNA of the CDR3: TGTGCCAGCAGCCCGGGGGGGAACGGCAATCAGCCCCAGCATTTT. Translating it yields CASSPGGNGNQPQHF.

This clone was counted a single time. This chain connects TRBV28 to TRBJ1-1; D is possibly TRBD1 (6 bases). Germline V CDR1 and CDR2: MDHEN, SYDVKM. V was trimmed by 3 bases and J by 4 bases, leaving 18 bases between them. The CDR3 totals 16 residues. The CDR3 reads CASSFGPLGTLTEAFF. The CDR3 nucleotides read TGTGCCAGCAGTTTTGGCCCCCTCGGGACACTCACTGAAGCTTTCTTT.

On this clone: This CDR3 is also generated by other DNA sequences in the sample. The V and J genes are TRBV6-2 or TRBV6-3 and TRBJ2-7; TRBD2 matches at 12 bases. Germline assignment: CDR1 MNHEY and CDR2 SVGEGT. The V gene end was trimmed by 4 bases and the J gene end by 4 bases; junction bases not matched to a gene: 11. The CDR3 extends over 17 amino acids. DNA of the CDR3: TGTGCCAGCAGTTCTCTCCGACTAGCGGGAGTGTTATACGAGCAGTACTTC. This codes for CASSSLRLAGVLYEQYF.

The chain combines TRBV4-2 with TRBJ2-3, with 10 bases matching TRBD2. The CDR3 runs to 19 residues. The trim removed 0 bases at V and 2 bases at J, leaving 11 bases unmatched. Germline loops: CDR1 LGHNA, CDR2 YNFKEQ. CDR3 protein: CASSQDRVAAGGVTDTQYF. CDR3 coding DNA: TGTGCCAGCAGCCAAGATCGCGTTGCAGCGGGAGGGGTCACAGATACGCAGTATTTT.

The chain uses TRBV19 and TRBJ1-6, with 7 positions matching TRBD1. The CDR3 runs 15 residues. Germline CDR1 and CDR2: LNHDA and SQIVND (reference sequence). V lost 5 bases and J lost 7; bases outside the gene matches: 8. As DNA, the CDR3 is TGTGCCAGTAGTGCCTCCGGACAGGAAAATTCACCCCTCCACTTT. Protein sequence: CASSASGQENSPLHF.

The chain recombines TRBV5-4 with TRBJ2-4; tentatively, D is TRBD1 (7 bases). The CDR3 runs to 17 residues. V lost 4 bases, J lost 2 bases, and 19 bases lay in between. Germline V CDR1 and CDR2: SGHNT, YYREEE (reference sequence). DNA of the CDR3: TGTGCCAGCAGCGAGAAGGTGGCAGGGGGGCCCAAAAACATTCAGTACTTC. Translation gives CASSEKVAGGPKNIQYF. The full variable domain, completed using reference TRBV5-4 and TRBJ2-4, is ETGVTQSPTHLIKTRGQQVTLRCSSQSGHNTVSWYQQALGQGPQFIFQYYREEENGRGNFPPRFSGLQFPNYSSELNVNALELDDSALYLCASSEKVAGGPKNIQYFGAGTRLSVL.

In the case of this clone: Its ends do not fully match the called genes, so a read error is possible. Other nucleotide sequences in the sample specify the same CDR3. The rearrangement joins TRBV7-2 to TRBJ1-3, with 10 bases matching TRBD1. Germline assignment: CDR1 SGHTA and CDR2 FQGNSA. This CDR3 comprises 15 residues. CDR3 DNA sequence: TGTGCCAGCAGCTCGCGACAGGGGGCTGGGAACACCATATATTTT. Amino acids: CASSSRQGAGNTIYF.

The CDR3: CASSYYRGNTGELFF. The CDR3 DNA is TGTGCCAGCAGTTACTACAGGGGGAACACCGGGGAGCTGTTTTTT. The rearrangement uses TRBV28 and TRBJ2-2, with 7 bases identical to TRBD1. The CDR3 runs 15 residues. Germline values: CDR1 MDHEN, CDR2 SYDVKM. With V trimmed by 4 bases and J by 1 base, 3 bases remained unmatched.

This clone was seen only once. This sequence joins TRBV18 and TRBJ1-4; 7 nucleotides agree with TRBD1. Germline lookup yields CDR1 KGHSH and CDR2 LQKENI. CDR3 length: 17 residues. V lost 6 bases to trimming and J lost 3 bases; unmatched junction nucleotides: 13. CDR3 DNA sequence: TGTGCCAGCTCCCAGGGGGGTACGCCGAGGCCTAATGAAAAACTGTTTTTT. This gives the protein CASSQGGTPRPNEKLFF.

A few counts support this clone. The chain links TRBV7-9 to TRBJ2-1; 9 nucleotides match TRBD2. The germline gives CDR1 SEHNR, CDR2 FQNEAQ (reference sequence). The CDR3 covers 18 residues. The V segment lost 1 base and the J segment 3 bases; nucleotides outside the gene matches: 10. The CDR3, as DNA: TGTGCCAGCAGCTTAGGGGCCCTTAGTAGCGGGAGCTACAATGAGCAGTTCTTC. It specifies CASSLGALSSGSYNEQFF.

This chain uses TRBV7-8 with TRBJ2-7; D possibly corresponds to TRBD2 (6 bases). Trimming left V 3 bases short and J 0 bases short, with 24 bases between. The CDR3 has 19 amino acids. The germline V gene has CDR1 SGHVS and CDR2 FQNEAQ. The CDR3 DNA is TGTGCCAGCAGCTTCGCGACAGACCCGGGACTTTCGAGCTCCTACGAGCAGTACTTC. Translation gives CASSFATDPGLSSSYEQYF. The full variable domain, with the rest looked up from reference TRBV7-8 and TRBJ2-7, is GAGVSQSPRYKVAKRGQDVALRCDPISGHVSLFWYQQALGQGPEFLTYFQNEAQLDKSGLPSDRFFAERPEGSVSTLKIQRTQQEDSAVYLCASSFATDPGLSSSYEQYFGPGTRLTVT.

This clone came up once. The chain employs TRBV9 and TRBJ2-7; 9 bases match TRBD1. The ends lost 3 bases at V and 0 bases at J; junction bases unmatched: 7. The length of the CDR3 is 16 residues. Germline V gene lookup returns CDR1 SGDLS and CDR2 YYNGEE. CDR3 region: CASSALQGATSYEQYF. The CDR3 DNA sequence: TGTGCCAGCAGCGCTCTACAGGGGGCTACCTCCTACGAGCAGTACTTC.

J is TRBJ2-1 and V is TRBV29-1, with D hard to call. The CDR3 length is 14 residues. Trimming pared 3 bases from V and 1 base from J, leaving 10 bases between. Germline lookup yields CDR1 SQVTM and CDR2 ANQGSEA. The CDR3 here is CSVDYGGSYNEQFF. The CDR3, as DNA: TGCAGCGTTGATTACGGCGGTTCCTACAATGAGCAGTTCTTC.

The CDR3 DNA reads TGTGCCAGCAATCACCTAGCGGGAGTAGCAGATACGCAGTATTTT. It is translated as CASNHLAGVADTQYF. The rearrangement joins TRBV2 to TRBJ2-3, with TRBD2 identical over 10 bases. The CDR3 has 15 residues. The junction had 8 bases not matched to a gene; V was cut back by 7 bases and J by 4 bases. Germline-derived CDR1 and CDR2 are SNHLY and FYNNEI.

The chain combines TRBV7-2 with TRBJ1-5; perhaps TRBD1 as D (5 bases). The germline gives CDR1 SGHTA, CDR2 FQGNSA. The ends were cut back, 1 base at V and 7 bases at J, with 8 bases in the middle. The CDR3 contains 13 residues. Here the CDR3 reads CASSLEGRQPQHF. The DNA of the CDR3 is TGTGCCAGCAGCTTAGAGGGGCGGCAGCCCCAGCATTTT. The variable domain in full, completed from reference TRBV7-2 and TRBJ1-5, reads GAGVSQSPSNKVTEKGKDVELRCDPISGHTALYWYRQSLGQGLEFLIYFQGNSAPDKSGLPSDRFSAERTGGSVSTLTIQRTQQEDSAVYLCASSLEGRQPQHFGDGTRLSIL.

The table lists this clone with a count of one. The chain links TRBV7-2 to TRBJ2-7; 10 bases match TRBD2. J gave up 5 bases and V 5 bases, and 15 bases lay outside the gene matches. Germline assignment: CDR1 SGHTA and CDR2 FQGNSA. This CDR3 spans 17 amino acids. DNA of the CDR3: TGTGCCAGCAGCCCACAACCCCTCTCTAGCGGGAGCCACGAGCAGTACTTC. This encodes CASSPQPLSSGSHEQYF.

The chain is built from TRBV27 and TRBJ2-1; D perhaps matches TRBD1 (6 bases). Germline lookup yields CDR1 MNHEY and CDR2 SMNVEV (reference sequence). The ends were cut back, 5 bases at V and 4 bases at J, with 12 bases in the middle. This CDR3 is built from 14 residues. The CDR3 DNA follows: TGTGCCAGCAGTCCCCCGGACAGTTACAATGAGCAGTTCTTC. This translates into CASSPPDSYNEQFF.

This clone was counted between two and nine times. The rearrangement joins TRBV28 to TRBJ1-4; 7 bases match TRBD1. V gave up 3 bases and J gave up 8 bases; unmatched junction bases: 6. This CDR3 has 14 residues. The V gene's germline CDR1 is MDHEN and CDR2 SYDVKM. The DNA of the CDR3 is TGTGCCAGCAGTTTGGCGGACAGGAGAGAAAAACTGTTTTTT. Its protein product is CASSLADRREKLFF.

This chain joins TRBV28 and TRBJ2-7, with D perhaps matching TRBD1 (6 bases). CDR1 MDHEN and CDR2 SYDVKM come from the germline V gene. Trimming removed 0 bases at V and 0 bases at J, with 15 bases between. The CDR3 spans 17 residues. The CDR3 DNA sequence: TGTGCCAGCAGTTTATGGGGGGCGGGCAGTAGCTCCTACGAGCAGTACTTC. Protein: CASSLWGAGSSSYEQYF.

The CDR3 reads CASSQDRGPYEQYF. CDR3 sequence (DNA): TGCGCCAGCAGCCAAGATCGCGGCCCCTACGAGCAGTACTTC. The J gene is TRBJ2-7, the V gene TRBV4-3; D uncertain. CDR1 and CDR2 from the germline V gene are LGHNA and YSLEER. The CDR3 is made up of 14 amino acids. The ends were cut back, 0 bases at V and 2 bases at J, with 8 bases in the middle.

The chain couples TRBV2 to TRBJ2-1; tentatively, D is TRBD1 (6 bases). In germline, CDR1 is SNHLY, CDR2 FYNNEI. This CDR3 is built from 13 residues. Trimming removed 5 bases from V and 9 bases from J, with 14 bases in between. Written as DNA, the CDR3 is TGTGCCAGCAGTCCTCCCGGACAGATTGAGCAGTTCTTC. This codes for CASSPPGQIEQFF. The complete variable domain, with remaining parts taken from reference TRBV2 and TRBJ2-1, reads EPEVTQTPSHQVTQMGQEVILRCVPISNHLYFYWYRQILGQKVEFLVSFYNNEISEKSEIFDDQFSVERPDGSNFTLKIRSTKLEDSAMYFCASSPPGQIEQFFGPGTRLTVL.

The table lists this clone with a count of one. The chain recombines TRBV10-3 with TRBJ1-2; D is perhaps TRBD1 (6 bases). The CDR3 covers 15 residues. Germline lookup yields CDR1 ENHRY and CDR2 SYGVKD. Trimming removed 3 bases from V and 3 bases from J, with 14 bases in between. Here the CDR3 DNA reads TGTGCCATCAGTGACACAGGGAATCCCGACTATGGCTACACCTTC. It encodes CAISDTGNPDYGYTF.

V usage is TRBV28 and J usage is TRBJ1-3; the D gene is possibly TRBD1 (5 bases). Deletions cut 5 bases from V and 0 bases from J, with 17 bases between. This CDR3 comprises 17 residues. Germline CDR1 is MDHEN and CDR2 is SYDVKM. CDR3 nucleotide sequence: TGTGCCAGCAGTAGTTCCCAGGGACTAAGCTCTGGAAACACCATATATTTT. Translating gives CASSSSQGLSSGNTIYF.